The entry below describes one TCR beta chain. Clones were sequenced by immunoSEQ multiplex PCR, and TCRdb holds only the in-frame ones, with some missing. This table has about 2.1 million clones, roughly 93% appearing once. This sample was taken from a study of shared clonotypes between healthy human individuals. Naive CD8 cells lacked CD45RO and underwent positive selection for CCR7, leaving out terminally differentiated effector memory CD45RA+ cells. The CDR3 extends over 14 amino acids. V was pared by 4 bases and J by 4 bases, with 14 bases between. Germline loops: CDR1 SGHRS, CDR2 YFSETQ. The rearrangement joins TRBV5-1 to TRBJ1-2, with a possible D match to TRBD1 (6 bases). The source material was naive CD8+ T cells from PBMCs. The receptor comes from a man aged 18 to 30 in good health. Some clones in this sample may be carry-over from other donors' samples. The CDR3 spells CASSVPGEIYGYTF. The CDR3 bases are TGCGCCAGCAGCGTTCCAGGGGAAATCTATGGCTACACCTTC.